This entry lists 22 T cell receptor beta chains sequenced from one sample in a study of Graves' ophthalmopathy and Graves' hyperthyroidism. RNA transcripts provided the template for amplifying TCR beta CDR3 regions. HTBI primers were employed in first-round RT-PCR, then a second-round multiplex PCR followed. One entry per CDR3 protein results from TCRdb running MiXCR on the multiplex PCR reads. The table shows some 200,000 distinct CDR3 sequences, with 29% occurring only once. Sequenced input: peripheral blood. The receptors originated from a man aged 45-60 years with Graves' ophthalmopathy.

About this clonotype: A clone one base away is much larger, so this may be a read error. Given the absence of the conserved phenylalanine or tryptophan at the CDR3 end, a read error is likely. The chain carries TRBV6-2 or TRBV6-3 and TRBJ2-7, with TRBD1 identical over 7 bases. Germline V gene sequence: CDR1 MNHEY, CDR2 SVGEGT. The ends lost 4 bases at V and 0 bases at J; junction bases unmatched: 6. The CDR3 runs to 15 residues. The CDR3 coding sequence is TGTGCCAGCAGTTCCCCGAGACAGGGCTCCTACGAGCAGTACTCC. Translated, it gives CASSSPRQGSYEQYS.

This chain uses TRBV12-5 with TRBJ2-7; D unclear. Germline lookup yields CDR1 LGHNT and CDR2 FRNRAP. The CDR3 is 11 amino acids. Trimming removed 3 bases at V and 4 bases at J, with 4 bases between. The CDR3 spells CASGLLYEQYF. CDR3 sequence (DNA): TGTGCTAGTGGTTTATTATACGAGCAGTACTTC.

Written as DNA, the CDR3 is TGTGCCAGCATCCCCCCTGCTGGAGGCACCACCCTCCACTTT. It encodes CASIPPAGGTTLHF. The chain uses TRBV12-3 or TRBV12-4 and TRBJ1-6; D uncertain. The CDR3 runs 14 residues. Trimming cost V 7 bases and J 14 bases, with 21 bases left between them.

The rearrangement uses TRBV12-3 or TRBV12-4 and TRBJ2-7; 7 nucleotides align to TRBD2. Trimming cost V 6 bases and J 6 bases; bases outside gene matches: 8. The CDR3 covers 13 residues. CDR3 nucleotide sequence: TGTGCCAGCAGCATGCGGGAGTTGGGCGAGCAGTACTTC. Amino acids: CASSMRELGEQYF.

This clonotype was detected ten times or more. The rearrangement joins TRBV11-2 to TRBJ2-5; D perhaps matches TRBD1 (6 bases). Germline assignment: CDR1 SGHAT and CDR2 FQNNGV. V was pared by 0 bases and J by 1 base, with 12 bases between. The CDR3 extends over 16 amino acids. CDR3 nucleotides: TGTGCCAGCAGCTTAGAAGGGGGTGGGGTCCAAGAGACCCAGTACTTC. Its protein is CASSLEGGGVQETQYF.

This clonotype was counted many times. J is TRBJ1-1 and V is TRBV7-2, with 8 bases lining up with TRBD1. Trimming took 2 bases from V and 1 from J; bases not matched to a gene: 6. The CDR3 is made up of 16 amino acids. Germline loops: CDR1 SGHTA, CDR2 FQGNSA. The CDR3: CASSLSPGTGNTEAFF. CDR3 DNA sequence: TGTGCCAGCAGCTTAAGTCCGGGGACAGGGAACACTGAAGCTTTCTTT.

V is TRBV2 and J is TRBJ1-6; TRBD1 might be the D (6 bases). The V and J ends lost 6 bases and 13 bases respectively, with 22 bases between them. Germline-derived CDR1 and CDR2 are SNHLY and FYNNEI. The CDR3 loop spans 15 amino acids. The CDR3 DNA reads as TGTGCCAGCAGCAAGCAGGGGCCCCCTTCTTCGCCCCTCCACTTT. It is translated as CASSKQGPPSSPLHF.

The rearrangement links TRBV28 to TRBJ1-2, with 8 bases lining up with TRBD1. V gave up 7 bases and J gave up 6 bases; unmatched junction bases: 10. Germline-derived CDR1 and CDR2 are MDHEN and SYDVKM. The CDR3 loop spans 14 amino acids. CDR3 amino acids: CASTLQGEADGYTF. CDR3 nucleotides: TGTGCCAGCACCCTACAGGGGGAGGCTGATGGCTACACCTTC.

There are many counts of this clonotype. The J gene is TRBJ2-5, the V gene TRBV12-3 or TRBV12-4; 12 bases align to TRBD1. This CDR3 has 15 amino acids. Trimming cost V 5 bases and J 5 bases; bases outside gene matches: 6. CDR3 loop: CASSTGTGGGETQYF. DNA of the CDR3: TGTGCCAGCAGTACCGGGACAGGGGGCGGTGAGACCCAGTACTTC.

This sequence joins TRBV6-2 or TRBV6-3 and TRBJ2-5; TRBD2 agrees at 7 bases. This CDR3 is built from 15 residues. Germline-derived CDR1 and CDR2 are MNHEY and SVGEGT. V shed 7 bases and J 3 bases; nucleotides not matched to a gene: 11. The CDR3 reads CASIRWGGSKETQYF. The CDR3 nucleotides read TGTGCCAGCATCCGATGGGGGGGGTCGAAAGAGACCCAGTACTTC.

The gene calls are TRBV12-3 or TRBV12-4 and TRBJ2-7; D remains ambiguous. Trimming cost V 2 bases and J 2 bases, with 10 bases left between them. The length of the CDR3 is 14 residues. The CDR3 protein is CASSLRHDTYEQYF. Here the CDR3 DNA reads TGTGCCAGCAGTTTACGGCACGACACCTACGAGCAGTACTTC.

This clonotype was found many times. This chain joins TRBV7-9 and TRBJ2-7, with 8 bases lining up with TRBD2. Germline-derived CDR1 and CDR2 are SEHNR and FQNEAQ (reference sequence). The trim removed 5 bases at V and 3 bases at J, leaving 12 bases unmatched. The CDR3 contains 16 residues. The DNA of the CDR3 is TGTGCCAGCAGCCCCCAAAGCGGGAGAGGTGTCTACGAGCAGTACTTC. It is translated as CASSPQSGRGVYEQYF.

This clonotype was counted at least ten times. The V and J genes are TRBV12-3 or TRBV12-4 and TRBJ1-2; 9 bases are a match to TRBD1. The trim removed 6 bases at V and 4 bases at J, leaving 6 bases unmatched. This CDR3 has 14 residues. The CDR3 DNA is TGTGCCAGCAGCTGGGGGACAGGGATCTATGGCTACACCTTC. Its translation: CASSWGTGIYGYTF.

The chain is built from TRBV19 and TRBJ1-6; possible D gene TRBD1, 5 bases. Germline V gene sequence: CDR1 LNHDA, CDR2 SQIVND (reference sequence). This CDR3 is 13 amino acids long. With 8 bases removed from V and 10 bases from J, the gap between germline ends came to 15 bases. DNA for the CDR3: TGTGCCAGTTCTAAGGGGAAAGGATCACCCCTCCACTTT. Encoded protein: CASSKGKGSPLHF.

The rearrangement links TRBV11-2 to TRBJ2-7; 11 nucleotides line up with TRBD2. The CDR3 has 16 residues. V shed 5 bases and J 1 base; nucleotides not matched to a gene: 7. The germline V gene has CDR1 SGHAT and CDR2 FQNNGV. The CDR3 DNA reads as TGTGCCAGCAGCGGGGGGGCTAGCGGGAGGTCCTACGAGCAGTACTTC. It yields the protein CASSGGASGRSYEQYF.

This clonotype was seen many times. V and J are TRBV7-2 and TRBJ2-7; D not resolved. This CDR3 contains 11 residues. The germline V and J ends were trimmed by 2 bases and 4 bases, with 3 bases remaining between them. From germline, CDR1 is SGHTA and CDR2 FQGNSA. CDR3 in DNA: TGTGCCAGCAGCTTACATTACGAGCAGTACTTC. This codes for CASSLHYEQYF.

This clonotype has just a few counts. The gene calls are TRBV7-6 and TRBJ2-4, with no clear D. Germline CDR1 is SGHVS and CDR2 is FNYEAQ. The CDR3 spans 11 residues. The V end was cut by 5 bases, the J end by 8 bases, with 7 bases between. Written as DNA, the CDR3 is TGTGCCAGCAGCCCCGGCCACATTCAGTACTTC. Amino acid sequence: CASSPGHIQYF.

The sample holds many counts of this clonotype. The chain couples TRBV4-1 to TRBJ2-5, with TRBD2 matching 9 bases. The CDR3 covers 14 residues. Looked up from germline, CDR1 is MGHRA and CDR2 is YSYEKL. The J segment lost 5 bases and the V segment lost 4 bases, leaving 5 bases of the junction unmatched. The CDR3 DNA sequence: TGCGCCAGCAGCCTCGTAGCGGGAGTGGAGACCCAGTACTTC. Its translation: CASSLVAGVETQYF.

This clonotype has a count of ten or more. This chain uses TRBV7-9 with TRBJ2-5; the D gene is possibly TRBD1 (7 bases). V was shortened by 5 bases and J by 5 bases, with 18 bases between the two germline ends. The CDR3 totals 15 residues. Germline lookup yields CDR1 SEHNR and CDR2 FQNEAQ (reference sequence). The CDR3 spells CASSVGQVGRETQYF. DNA for the CDR3: TGTGCCAGCAGCGTCGGACAGGTGGGGAGGGAGACCCAGTACTTC.

This clonotype was detected ten times or more. The chain combines TRBV28 with TRBJ2-6; possible D gene TRBD1, 5 bases. The CDR3 is 15 residues long. Germline values: CDR1 MDHEN, CDR2 SYDVKM. Trimming took 7 bases from V and 2 from J, leaving 12 bases between them. CDR3 bases: TGTGCCAGCACAGGGCTCGATCCTGGGGCCAACGTCCTGACTTTC. This encodes CASTGLDPGANVLTF.

The gene calls are TRBV12-3 or TRBV12-4 and TRBJ1-5, with D perhaps TRBD1 (5 bases). The germline V and J ends were trimmed by 4 bases and 7 bases, with 8 bases remaining between them. The CDR3 has 12 amino acids. CDR3 sequence: CASSWGIQPQHF. CDR3 DNA: TGTGCCAGCAGTTGGGGGATACAGCCCCAGCATTTT.

This clonotype was observed at least ten times. This chain connects TRBV7-9 to TRBJ1-1; D not resolved. V lost 1 base to trimming and J lost 0 bases, with 9 bases between them. The CDR3 runs 15 residues. The germline V gene encodes CDR1 SEHNR and CDR2 FQNEAQ (reference sequence). CDR3 sequence: CASSLEVLMNTEAFF. In DNA form, the CDR3 reads TGTGCCAGCAGCTTAGAGGTCTTAATGAACACTGAAGCTTTCTTT.